These T cell receptor beta chains were read from a single sample in a study of T cells in Graves' hyperthyroidism and ophthalmopathy. MiXCR, run by TCRdb on the multiplex PCR reads, gives a single entry per CDR3 protein. The sample gives about 380,000 distinct CDR3 sequences, roughly 13% of which show up once; around 21% is in the top ten. The sequencing sample was made of blood. Source of these receptors: a man aged 25-45 years with Graves' hyperthyroidism that later progressed to Graves' ophthalmopathy. Both conserved end residues are part of each CDR3. Fields, in order: CDR3 DNA, CDR3 protein, J gene, D gene, clone size, V gene. The D gene is left open where the match is weak. Only some rows state a clone size, as once, few, many or a class for expanded clones.

CDR3nt: TGTGCCAGCAGCCTCGGATTATATTCACCCCTCCACTTT
CDR3aa: CASSLGLYSPLHF
j_gene: TRBJ1-6
d_gene: NA
abundance: few
v_gene: TRBV12-3/TRBV12-4

CDR3nt: TGTGCCAGCAGTTTACTACGGACAGATAATGAAAAACTGTTTTTT
CDR3aa: CASSLLRTDNEKLFF
j_gene: TRBJ1-4
d_gene: NA
abundance: many
v_gene: TRBV28

CDR3nt: TGCAGTGCTAGAGATTATAGCGGGGCCTACAATGAGCAGTTCTTC
CDR3aa: CSARDYSGAYNEQFF
j_gene: TRBJ2-1
d_gene: TRBD2
abundance: NA
v_gene: TRBV20-1

CDR3nt: TGTGCCAGCAGTCCCCGGACAGCCTTTAACTATGGCTACACCTTC
CDR3aa: CASSPRTAFNYGYTF
j_gene: TRBJ1-2
d_gene: NA
abundance: many
v_gene: TRBV12-3/TRBV12-4

CDR3nt: TGTGCCAGCAGTCCCCGTTGGGGGACCAGCTCCTACGAGCAGTACTTC
CDR3aa: CASSPRWGTSSYEQYF
j_gene: TRBJ2-7
d_gene: NA
abundance: many
v_gene: TRBV28

CDR3nt: TGTGCCAGCAGTGGGGTGGGAGGCGGCTACACCTTC
CDR3aa: CASSGVGGGYTF
j_gene: TRBJ1-2
d_gene: NA
abundance: many
v_gene: TRBV28

CDR3nt: TGCAGCGTTGCGGCCCAGGGGAGGACCTACGAGCAGTACTTC
CDR3aa: CSVAAQGRTYEQYF
j_gene: TRBJ2-7
d_gene: NA
abundance: many
v_gene: TRBV29-1

CDR3nt: TGCAGTGTCGAGTTGAGCGGGGGGATAGCCAAAAACATTCAGTACTTC
CDR3aa: CSVELSGGIAKNIQYF
j_gene: TRBJ2-4
d_gene: TRBD2
abundance: NA
v_gene: TRBV20-1

CDR3nt: TGTGCCAGCAGCGGCAGGGGGGGGCCGGAAGAGACCCAGTACTTC
CDR3aa: CASSGRGGPEETQYF
j_gene: TRBJ2-5
d_gene: NA
abundance: many
v_gene: TRBV11-2

CDR3nt: TGTGCCAGCAGCGTATCCGGATCCGGGGAGCTGTTTTTT
CDR3aa: CASSVSGSGELFF
j_gene: TRBJ2-2
d_gene: NA
abundance: NA
v_gene: TRBV9

CDR3nt: TGTGCCAGCAGTGCTAGACGAGGCGGAAATGAAAAACTGTTTTTT
CDR3aa: CASSARRGGNEKLFF
j_gene: TRBJ1-4
d_gene: NA
abundance: few
v_gene: TRBV6-1

CDR3nt: TGTGCCAGCAGCCCGACAGGGATCGAGGGCTACACCTTC
CDR3aa: CASSPTGIEGYTF
j_gene: TRBJ1-2
d_gene: TRBD1
abundance: NA
v_gene: TRBV7-6

CDR3nt: TGCGCCAGCAGCAGAGAGGGAGGTACAGATACGCAGTATTTT
CDR3aa: CASSREGGTDTQYF
j_gene: TRBJ2-3
d_gene: NA
abundance: NA
v_gene: TRBV10-2

CDR3nt: TGTGCCAGCAGCCCAGGGGCGGGGGAGTTCGGAGATACGCAGTATTTT
CDR3aa: CASSPGAGEFGDTQYF
j_gene: TRBJ2-3
d_gene: NA
abundance: many
v_gene: TRBV7-9

CDR3nt: TGTGCCAGCTCACCCCGACAGGGGGAGGGTAATTCACCCCTCCACTTT
CDR3aa: CASSPRQGEGNSPLHF
j_gene: TRBJ1-6
d_gene: TRBD1
abundance: few
v_gene: TRBV18

CDR3nt: TGTGCCAGCAGCCAATCGTTAGCGGGGGACCAAGAGACCCAGTACTTC
CDR3aa: CASSQSLAGDQETQYF
j_gene: TRBJ2-5
d_gene: TRBD2
abundance: NA
v_gene: TRBV16

CDR3nt: TGTGCTAGTGGTTTGGTATTCAGGGGTATGAACACTGAAGCTTTCTTT
CDR3aa: CASGLVFRGMNTEAFF
j_gene: TRBJ1-1
d_gene: NA
abundance: many
v_gene: TRBV12-5

CDR3nt: TGTGCCAGCAGCCAAGATTTGGGGGAATACGAGCAGTACTTC
CDR3aa: CASSQDLGEYEQYF
j_gene: TRBJ2-7
d_gene: NA
abundance: NA
v_gene: TRBV4-2

CDR3nt: TGTGCCAGCAGGGGCAGCAACAATCAGCCCCAGCATTTT
CDR3aa: CASRGSNNQPQHF
j_gene: TRBJ1-5
d_gene: NA
abundance: many
v_gene: TRBV28

CDR3nt: TGTGCCAGTGAAGGGGGGGCGCCCATCTCCTACAATGAGCAGTTCTTC
CDR3aa: CASEGGAPISYNEQFF
j_gene: TRBJ2-1
d_gene: NA
abundance: many
v_gene: TRBV28

CDR3nt: TGTGCCAGCAGTTACTCGAAGGGGTCATCTGGCTACACCTTC
CDR3aa: CASSYSKGSSGYTF
j_gene: TRBJ1-2
d_gene: NA
abundance: many
v_gene: TRBV6-6

CDR3nt: TGTGCCAGCAGTGGGCACAGCTCCTACAATGAGCAGTTCTTC
CDR3aa: CASSGHSSYNEQFF
j_gene: TRBJ2-1
d_gene: NA
abundance: many
v_gene: TRBV6-1

CDR3nt: TGTGCCACCAGCAGAGACGTAGGCGCAAACTATGGCTACACCTTC
CDR3aa: CATSRDVGANYGYTF
j_gene: TRBJ1-2
d_gene: NA
abundance: many
v_gene: TRBV15

CDR3nt: TGTGCCAGCAGCTCCCTTGGTCAAGCGGTGGATAGCAAAAACATTCAGTACTTC
CDR3aa: CASSSLGQAVDSKNIQYF
j_gene: TRBJ2-4
d_gene: NA
abundance: NA
v_gene: TRBV7-8

CDR3nt: TGTGCCAGTCAACTAGGCCGCACAGATACGCAGTATTTT
CDR3aa: CASQLGRTDTQYF
j_gene: TRBJ2-3
d_gene: NA
abundance: few
v_gene: TRBV13

CDR3nt: TGCAGTGCCGCCAGGGGCGGCTATCAGCCCCAGCATTTT
CDR3aa: CSAARGGYQPQHF
j_gene: TRBJ1-5
d_gene: NA
abundance: NA
v_gene: TRBV20-1

CDR3nt: TGCAGTGCTACAGGGAACGAAAAACTGTTTTTT
CDR3aa: CSATGNEKLFF
j_gene: TRBJ1-4
d_gene: NA
abundance: NA
v_gene: TRBV20-1

CDR3nt: TGCAGCGTACCCGGACTAAACTACACAGATACGCAGTATTTT
CDR3aa: CSVPGLNYTDTQYF
j_gene: TRBJ2-3
d_gene: NA
abundance: NA
v_gene: TRBV20-1

CDR3nt: TGTGCCAGCAGCCCGGTCAGGGGGGTATCACCCCTCCACTTT
CDR3aa: CASSPVRGVSPLHF
j_gene: TRBJ1-6
d_gene: TRBD1
abundance: few
v_gene: TRBV14

CDR3nt: TGTGCCAGCAGGGGACAGGGGGTGGGATCTGAAGCTTTCTTT
CDR3aa: CASRGQGVGSEAFF
j_gene: TRBJ1-1
d_gene: TRBD1
abundance: few
v_gene: TRBV6-1

CDR3nt: TGTGCCAGCTCACAGACAGCCGGAATGAACACTGAAGCTTTCTTT
CDR3aa: CASSQTAGMNTEAFF
j_gene: TRBJ1-1
d_gene: NA
abundance: NA
v_gene: TRBV18

CDR3nt: TGTGCCAGCAGTGACCGGGACCCCTGGCCCCAGCATTTT
CDR3aa: CASSDRDPWPQHF
j_gene: TRBJ1-5
d_gene: NA
abundance: many
v_gene: TRBV12-3/TRBV12-4

CDR3nt: TGTGCCAGCAGCCAAGTTATTTGGACAGGGGCCCGAACTGAAGCTTTCTTT
CDR3aa: CASSQVIWTGARTEAFF
j_gene: TRBJ1-1
d_gene: TRBD1
abundance: many
v_gene: TRBV3-1

CDR3nt: TGCGCCAGCAGTCCCTCTTCCCGGCAAGAGACCCAGTACTTC
CDR3aa: CASSPSSRQETQYF
j_gene: TRBJ2-5
d_gene: NA
abundance: NA
v_gene: TRBV10-2

CDR3nt: TGTGCCAGCAGTAGATGGGACACTAATTATGGCTACACCTTC
CDR3aa: CASSRWDTNYGYTF
j_gene: TRBJ1-2
d_gene: NA
abundance: NA
v_gene: TRBV13

CDR3nt: TGTGCCAGCAGGGACAGCCGGCCCAATCAGCCCCAGCATTTT
CDR3aa: CASRDSRPNQPQHF
j_gene: TRBJ1-5
d_gene: NA
abundance: many
v_gene: TRBV27

CDR3nt: TGCAGTGCTAGCCCCTGGACAGGGACGTCGGGATACGAGCAGTACTTC
CDR3aa: CSASPWTGTSGYEQYF
j_gene: TRBJ2-7
d_gene: TRBD1
abundance: many
v_gene: TRBV20-1

CDR3nt: TGTGCCAGCAGTCTCCGGGACAAAGCCTACGAGCAGTACTTC
CDR3aa: CASSLRDKAYEQYF
j_gene: TRBJ2-7
d_gene: NA
abundance: many
v_gene: TRBV6-1

CDR3nt: TGTGCCAGCAGTTCCCCGGGACAGGGGACGAATGAGCAGTTCTTC
CDR3aa: CASSSPGQGTNEQFF
j_gene: TRBJ2-1
d_gene: TRBD1
abundance: many
v_gene: TRBV28

CDR3nt: TGCAGTGCTAGAGATGGGCGGGACCAAAGGGATACGCAGTATTTT
CDR3aa: CSARDGRDQRDTQYF
j_gene: TRBJ2-3
d_gene: NA
abundance: NA
v_gene: TRBV20-1

CDR3nt: TGCAGTGTCAGGCGGATGTCCGGGGGGTCTACTCCGTACACAGATACGCAGTATTTT
CDR3aa: CSVRRMSGGSTPYTDTQYF
j_gene: TRBJ2-3
d_gene: TRBD2
abundance: few
v_gene: TRBV20-1

CDR3nt: TGTGCCACCGGAAGTGGAGGGAATGAGCAGTTCTTC
CDR3aa: CATGSGGNEQFF
j_gene: TRBJ2-1
d_gene: NA
abundance: many
v_gene: TRBV7-3

CDR3nt: TGCGCCAGCACTAATACTTCTAGCTCCTACAATGAGCAGTTCTTC
CDR3aa: CASTNTSSSYNEQFF
j_gene: TRBJ2-1
d_gene: NA
abundance: many
v_gene: TRBV5-1

CDR3nt: TGTGCCGGCAGCTTAGTTGAGGTGACTGAAGCTTTCTTT
CDR3aa: CAGSLVEVTEAFF
j_gene: TRBJ1-1
d_gene: NA
abundance: NA
v_gene: TRBV7-9

CDR3nt: TGCAGTGCCCTGGGGGACTTAGGAACCAACTATGGCTACACCTTC
CDR3aa: CSALGDLGTNYGYTF
j_gene: TRBJ1-2
d_gene: NA
abundance: few
v_gene: TRBV20-1

CDR3nt: TGCGCCAGCAGCCCCACAGGGGATAGGGAGACCCAGTACTTC
CDR3aa: CASSPTGDRETQYF
j_gene: TRBJ2-5
d_gene: TRBD1
abundance: NA
v_gene: TRBV4-1